Listed below are T cell receptor beta chains from one sample, sequenced in a study of T-cell reconstitution after alpha-beta-depleted transplantation in children. TCRdb fed the PCR reads into MiXCR, producing one record per CDR3 protein. The repertoire holds about 230,000 distinct CDR3 sequences, more than 10% seen once, with roughly 2.6% in the top ten. The sample in question was PBMCs from the stem cell graft donor, obtained from the stem cell graft. The receptors were sampled from a human donor who donated a stem cell graft to a child with acute lymphoblastic leukemia. Each CDR3 is given with its conserved first and last residue. The order of the fields is J gene, V gene, clone size, CDR3 protein. Clone size is shown for a subset of rows, as once, few, many or a class of expanded clone.

TRBJ1-1 | TRBV12-3/TRBV12-4 | many | CASRRLGTEAFF
TRBJ2-2 | TRBV20-1 | many | CSARDQGQGLTGELFF
TRBJ1-5 | TRBV7-9 | many | CASSYGGGDQPQHF
TRBJ2-1 | TRBV5-1 | many | CASAILGIGAYNEQFF
TRBJ2-1 | TRBV24-1 | many | CATSYPRLAGGNEQFF
TRBJ1-1 | TRBV6-2/TRBV6-3 | many | CASSYSLGQGLPEAFF
TRBJ1-6 | TRBV3-1 | many | CASSQGYNSPLHF
TRBJ2-1 | TRBV3-1 | many | CASSADGAVSQFF
TRBJ2-5 | TRBV27 | once | CASSSLDRGLETQYF
TRBJ2-5 | TRBV6-1 | many | CASTEMGLGQETQYF
TRBJ1-3 | TRBV29-1 | many | CSVAAEAGTGNTIYF
TRBJ2-2 | TRBV9 | many | CASSVTFICFCNTGELFF
TRBJ1-5 | TRBV30 | few | CAWSGTGDQPQHF
TRBJ1-5 | TRBV12-3/TRBV12-4 | . | CASSLGIVSNQPQHF
TRBJ1-2 | TRBV20-1 | many | CSAASGTGGYYGYTF
TRBJ2-2 | TRBV25-1 | many | CASSEWAQGASGELFF
TRBJ1-5 | TRBV7-2 | many | CASSLDGTNNQPQHF
TRBJ1-1 | TRBV7-2 | many | CASERVSEAFF
TRBJ1-1 | TRBV14 | many | CASSHGQLNTEAFF
TRBJ1-4 | TRBV28 | many | CASGLGGRAEKLFF
TRBJ2-7 | TRBV12-3/TRBV12-4 | many | CASSFDRGNEQYF
TRBJ2-3 | TRBV20-1 | many | CSRQGTDTQYF
TRBJ2-7 | TRBV27 | many | CASSFSQGMEQYF
TRBJ2-3 | TRBV7-9 | many | CASSSGQGRTDTQYF
TRBJ1-6 | TRBV2 | . | CASSPRVSAVVLSLHF
TRBJ2-2 | TRBV5-1 | many | CASSWGQGELFF
TRBJ1-2 | TRBV27 | many | CASSRTGAMDGYTF
TRBJ2-3 | TRBV7-2 | many | CASSPGGTDTQYF
TRBJ2-1 | TRBV30 | many | CAWSGDSYNEQFF
TRBJ1-3 | TRBV7-2 | many | CASSLRGATGNTIYF
TRBJ2-2 | TRBV11-2 | many | CASSFDSRGELFF
TRBJ2-1 | TRBV27 | many | CASSDSSGGRWQFF
TRBJ1-4 | TRBV19 | many | CASSTWGKEEKLFF
TRBJ1-1 | TRBV5-1 | . | CASSRQVNTEAFF
TRBJ2-1 | TRBV7-8 | many | CASSGRGREQFF
TRBJ2-1 | TRBV10-3 | many | CATRDNEQFF
TRBJ2-5 | TRBV10-3 | many | CAISGRPGDAVGTQYF
TRBJ2-3 | TRBV6-5 | many | CASSYAGQDTDTQYF
TRBJ2-3 | TRBV28 | many | CASSSRDYRTDTQYF
TRBJ1-4 | TRBV12-3/TRBV12-4 | few | CASSLGTGVEKLFF
TRBJ2-5 | TRBV12-3/TRBV12-4 | many | CASSLNYLETQYF
TRBJ1-2 | TRBV19 | . | CASSPGAGGYGYTF
TRBJ1-2 | TRBV7-9 | many | CASSAGRRGSSYGYTF
TRBJ2-3 | TRBV29-1 | many | CSVTSQEVTDTQYF
TRBJ1-4 | TRBV7-9 | many | CASSFPTPATNEKLFF